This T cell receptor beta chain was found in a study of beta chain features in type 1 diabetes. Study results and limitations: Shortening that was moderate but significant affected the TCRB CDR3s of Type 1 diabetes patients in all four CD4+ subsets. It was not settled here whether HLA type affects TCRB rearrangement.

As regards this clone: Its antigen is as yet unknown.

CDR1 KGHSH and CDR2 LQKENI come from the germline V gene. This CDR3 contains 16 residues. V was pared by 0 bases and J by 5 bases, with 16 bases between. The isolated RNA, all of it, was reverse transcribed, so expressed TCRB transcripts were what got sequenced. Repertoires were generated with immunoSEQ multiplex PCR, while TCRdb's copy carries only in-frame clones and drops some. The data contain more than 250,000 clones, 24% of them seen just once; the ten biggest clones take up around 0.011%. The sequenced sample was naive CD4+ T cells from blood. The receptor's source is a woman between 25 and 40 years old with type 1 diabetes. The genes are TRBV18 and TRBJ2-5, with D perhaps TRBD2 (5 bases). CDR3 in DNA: TGTGCCAGCTCACCACCCCCTAGCCGGTTTAGGGAGACCCAGTACTTC. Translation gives CASSPPPSRFRETQYF.